These 4 T cell receptor beta chains originate from one sample sequenced in a study of T cells in Graves' hyperthyroidism and ophthalmopathy. What was amplified from RNA transcripts were TCR beta CDR3 regions. The TCR CDR3 first-round RT-PCR relied on the HTBI primer set. TCRdb analysed the multiplex PCR reads with MiXCR anew, one entry per CDR3 protein. The table lists nearly 750,000 distinct CDR3 sequences, roughly a third of them singletons. The sequenced sample consisted of blood. These receptors came from a middle-aged woman with Graves' hyperthyroidism.

The sample holds a few counts of this clonotype. The chain is built from TRBV14 and TRBJ1-2, with TRBD1 identical over 7 bases. The CDR3 runs 14 residues. CDR1 is SGHDN and CDR2 is FVKESK in the germline V gene. Losses at the gene ends were 4 bases for V and 5 bases for J; bases not matched to a gene: 7. The CDR3: CASSPWDSSYGYTF. CDR3 DNA: TGTGCCAGCAGCCCCTGGGACAGTAGTTATGGCTACACCTTC.

The genes are TRBV7-9 and TRBJ2-7; 7 bases are a match to TRBD2. Germline loops: CDR1 SEHNR, CDR2 FQNEAQ (reference sequence). The CDR3 is 15 residues long. J was trimmed by 3 bases and V by 6 bases; bases with no gene match: 11. This CDR3 is CASSPFGGRDYEQYF. The CDR3 DNA is TGTGCCAGCAGTCCGTTCGGGGGGAGGGACTACGAGCAGTACTTC.

This clonotype was counted at least ten times. V is TRBV5-1 and J is TRBJ1-1, with 7 bases identical to TRBD1. Per the germline V gene, CDR1 is SGHRS and CDR2 is YFSETQ. V trimming: 7 bases; J trimming: 3 bases; junction bases outside the gene matches: 6. CDR3 length: 13 amino acids. Written as DNA, the CDR3 is TGCGCCAGCCAGAAGGGGGCGGACACTGAAGCTTTCTTT. Translated: CASQKGADTEAFF.

With respect to this clonotype: This could be a read error, since a much larger clone is one nucleotide away. The chain recombines TRBV5-1 with TRBJ2-7, with D unresolved. Germline-derived CDR1 and CDR2 are SGHRS and YFSETQ. There are 13 residues in the CDR3. The DNA for the CDR3 is TGTGCCAGCAGCTTGGACGCATACTACGAGCAGTACTTC. Translating gives CASSLDAYYEQYF.